This TCR beta chain appears in the sequencing data of a study of long-term antiretroviral therapy in people with HIV. General observations from the study: Blood dates from about 2004 to 2018, possibly under older ART regimens. All time points showed a repertoire dominated by clones expanded before ART. Therapy changes, viral resistance and ART adherence were not documented in the available data. With ART, diversity went up but was still lower than in transplant donor controls.

As for this clone: What it recognizes is unknown.

Survey-level resolution applied to immunoSEQ assay v3.0. Only in-frame clones appear in the TCRdb table, and some are missing; sequencing was by immunoSEQ multiplex PCR. The data contain 25,000 to 35,000 clones, roughly 97% of them singletons. The material sequenced was unsorted PBMCs, taken 6.9 years after starting antiretroviral therapy. The sequence was obtained from a man aged 25 to 40 with HIV.

CDR3 in amino acids: CASSSGGTTELQQYF. The CDR3 DNA is TGTGCCAGCAGCTCGGGCGGGACAACGGAGCTTCAGCAGTACTTC. J is TRBJ2-7 and V is TRBV5-4; D possibly uses TRBD1 or TRBD2 (6 bases each). Germline V lookup: CDR1 SGHNT, CDR2 YYREEE (reference sequence). There are 15 residues in the CDR3. V was shortened by 3 bases and J by 8 bases, with 21 bases between the two germline ends.